This entry lists 6 T cell receptor beta chains sequenced from one sample in a study of cytomegalovirus exposure and HLA in healthy donors. The PCR made use of 60 Vbeta and 13 Jbeta primers. Repertoires were generated with immunoSEQ multiplex PCR, while TCRdb's copy carries only in-frame clones and drops some. The sample table includes around 65,000 clones. Specimen: PBMCs. The receptors were gathered from a boy between 10 and 17 years old in good health and CMV-seronegative.

V and J are TRBV10-3 and TRBJ2-5; 13 bases map to TRBD2. Germline values: CDR1 ENHRY, CDR2 SYGVKD. J was trimmed by 5 bases and V by 8 bases; bases with no gene match: 2. This CDR3 is built from 13 residues. The CDR3 DNA follows: TGTGCCATCGGGACTAGCGGGGTGGAGACCCAGTACTTC. It yields the protein CAIGTSGVETQYF.

V and J are TRBV11-1 and TRBJ2-1, with 13 bases matching TRBD2. This CDR3 region has 14 residues. V gave up 6 bases and J gave up 9 bases; unmatched junction bases: 5. CDR1 is SGHAT, CDR2 FQDESV, per germline (reference sequence). This CDR3 is CASRGLAGVGEQFF. As DNA, the CDR3 is TGTGCCAGCAGAGGACTAGCGGGAGTCGGTGAGCAGTTCTTC.

The chain links TRBV19 to TRBJ1-2; D not certain. CDR3 length: 13 amino acids. V gave up 6 bases and J gave up 2 bases, with 10 bases separating them. Germline CDR1 LNHDA, CDR2 SQIVND (reference sequence). As DNA, the CDR3 is TGTGCCAGTAGGCCCGAGGCGAACTATGGCTACACCTTC. Encoded protein: CASRPEANYGYTF.

The chain has TRBV18 and TRBJ1-1; no reliable D call. The ends were cut back, 3 bases at V and 1 base at J, with 9 bases in the middle. The CDR3 runs 14 residues. The germline CDR1 and CDR2 sequences are KGHSH and LQKENI. CDR3 sequence: CASSPAGGNTEAFF. For the CDR3, the DNA is TGTGCCAGCTCACCGGCAGGAGGGAACACTGAAGCTTTCTTT.

The chain has TRBV9 and TRBJ2-3; TRBD2 matches at 16 bases. The CDR3 has 17 amino acids. The V gene end was trimmed by 3 bases and the J gene end by 6 bases; junction bases not matched to a gene: 7. Germline V CDR1 and CDR2: SGDLS, YYNGEE. The CDR3 protein is CASSAGLAGGPGDTQYF. The CDR3 bases are TGTGCCAGCAGCGCGGGACTAGCGGGAGGGCCCGGGGATACGCAGTATTTT.

Remarks on this clone: Distinct nucleotide sequences in the sample also encode this CDR3. J is TRBJ1-4 and V is TRBV30; D possibly corresponds to TRBD1 (6 bases). From germline, CDR1 is GTSNPN and CDR2 SVGIG (reference sequence). This CDR3 has 15 amino acids. Trimming removed 0 bases from V and 4 bases from J, with 12 bases in between. The CDR3, as DNA: TGTGCCTGGAGTGTACTAGGCAGGGGTAATGAAAAACTGTTTTTT. Amino acids: CAWSVLGRGNEKLFF.